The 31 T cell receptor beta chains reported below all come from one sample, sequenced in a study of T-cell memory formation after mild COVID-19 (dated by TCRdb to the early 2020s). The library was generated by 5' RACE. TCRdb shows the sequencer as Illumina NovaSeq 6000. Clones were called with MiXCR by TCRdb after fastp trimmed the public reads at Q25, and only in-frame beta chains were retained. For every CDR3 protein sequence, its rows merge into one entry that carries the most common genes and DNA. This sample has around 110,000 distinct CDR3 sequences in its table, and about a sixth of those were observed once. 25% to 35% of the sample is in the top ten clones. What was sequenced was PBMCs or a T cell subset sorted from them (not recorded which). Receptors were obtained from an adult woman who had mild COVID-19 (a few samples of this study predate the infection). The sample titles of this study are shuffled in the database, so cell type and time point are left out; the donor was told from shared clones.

The CDR3 loop is CASSVSGRASEQYF. Written as DNA, the CDR3 is TGTGCCAGCAGCGTAAGCGGGAGGGCCAGCGAGCAGTACTTC. V is TRBV9 and J is TRBJ2-7; TRBD2 agrees at 10 bases. Trimming cost V 1 base and J 6 bases; bases outside gene matches: 4. Germline values: CDR1 SGDLS, CDR2 YYNGEE. The CDR3 has 14 amino acids. Together with reference TRBV9 and TRBJ2-7, the CDR3 gives the full variable domain: DSGVTQTPKHLITATGQRVTLRCSPRSGDLSVYWYQQSLDQGLQFLIQYYNGEERAKGNILERFSAQQFPDLHSELNLSSLELGDSALYFCASSVSGRASEQYFGPGTRLTVT.

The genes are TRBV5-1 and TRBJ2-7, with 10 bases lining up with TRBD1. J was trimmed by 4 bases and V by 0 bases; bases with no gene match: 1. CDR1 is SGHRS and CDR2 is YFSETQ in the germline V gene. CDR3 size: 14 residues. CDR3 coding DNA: TGCGCCAGCAGCTTGGGGGACAGGGGTTACGAGCAGTACTTC. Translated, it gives CASSLGDRGYEQYF.

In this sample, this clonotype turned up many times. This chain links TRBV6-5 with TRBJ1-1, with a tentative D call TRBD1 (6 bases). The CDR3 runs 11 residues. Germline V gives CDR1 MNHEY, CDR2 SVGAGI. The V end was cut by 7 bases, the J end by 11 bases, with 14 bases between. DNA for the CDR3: TGTGCCAGCAAAAAGGGGGTTGAGGCTTTCTTT. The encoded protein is CASKKGVEAFF.

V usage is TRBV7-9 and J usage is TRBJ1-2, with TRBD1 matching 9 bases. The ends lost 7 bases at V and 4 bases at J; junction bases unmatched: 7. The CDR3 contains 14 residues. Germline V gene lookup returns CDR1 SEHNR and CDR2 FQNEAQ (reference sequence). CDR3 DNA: TGTGCCAGCACCGTAGGGACAGGGTTCTATGGCTACACCTTC. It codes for CASTVGTGFYGYTF.

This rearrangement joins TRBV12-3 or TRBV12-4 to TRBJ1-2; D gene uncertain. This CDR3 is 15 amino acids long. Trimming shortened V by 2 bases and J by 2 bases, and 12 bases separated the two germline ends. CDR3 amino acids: CASSLMPNANYGYTF. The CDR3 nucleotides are TGTGCCAGCAGTTTAATGCCAAACGCCAACTATGGCTACACCTTC.

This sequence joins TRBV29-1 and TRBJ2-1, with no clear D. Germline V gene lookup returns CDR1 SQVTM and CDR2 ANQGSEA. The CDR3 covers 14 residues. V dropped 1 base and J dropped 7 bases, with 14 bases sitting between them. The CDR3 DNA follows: TGCAGCGTTGAAGGGAAGGACGCACGGAATGAGCAGTTCTTC. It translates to CSVEGKDARNEQFF.

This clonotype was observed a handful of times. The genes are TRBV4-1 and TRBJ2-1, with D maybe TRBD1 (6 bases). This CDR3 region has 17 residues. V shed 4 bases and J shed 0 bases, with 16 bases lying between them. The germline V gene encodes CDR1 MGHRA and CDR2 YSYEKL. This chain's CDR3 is CASSRGYRDTSYNEQFF. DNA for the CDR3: TGCGCCAGCAGCCGTGGATACAGGGATACCTCCTACAATGAGCAGTTCTTC.

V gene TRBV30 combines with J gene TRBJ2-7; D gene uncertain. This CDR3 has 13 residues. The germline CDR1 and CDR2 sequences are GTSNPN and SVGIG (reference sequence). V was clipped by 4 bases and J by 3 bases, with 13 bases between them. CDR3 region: CAWNAAIFYEQYF. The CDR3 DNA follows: TGTGCCTGGAATGCCGCGATCTTCTACGAGCAGTACTTC.

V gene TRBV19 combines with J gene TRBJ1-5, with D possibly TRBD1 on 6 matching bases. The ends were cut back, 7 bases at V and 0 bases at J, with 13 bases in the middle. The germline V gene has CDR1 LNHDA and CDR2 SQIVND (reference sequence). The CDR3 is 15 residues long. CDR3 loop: CASTADSYSNQPQHF. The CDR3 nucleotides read TGTGCCAGTACCGCGGACAGTTATAGCAATCAGCCCCAGCATTTT.

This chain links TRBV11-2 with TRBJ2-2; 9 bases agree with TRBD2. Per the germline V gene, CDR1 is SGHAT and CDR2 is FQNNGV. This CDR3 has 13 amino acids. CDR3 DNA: TGTACGACTAGCGGACAGAACACCGGGGAGCTGTTTTTT. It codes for CTTSGQNTGELFF.

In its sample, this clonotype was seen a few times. CDR3 DNA sequence: TGTGCCAGCAGTTTAGCGGGACAGGGGACAGATACGCAGTATTTT. It codes for CASSLAGQGTDTQYF. The chain has TRBV12-3 or TRBV12-4 and TRBJ2-3; TRBD1 agrees at 10 bases. CDR3 length: 15 amino acids. J gave up 3 bases and V 0 bases, and 0 bases lay outside the gene matches.

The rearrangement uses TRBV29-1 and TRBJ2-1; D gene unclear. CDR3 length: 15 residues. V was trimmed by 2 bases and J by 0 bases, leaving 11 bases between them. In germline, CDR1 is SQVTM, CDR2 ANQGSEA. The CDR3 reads CSVESGRNSYNEQFF. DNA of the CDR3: TGCAGCGTTGAATCGGGCCGAAACTCCTACAATGAGCAGTTCTTC.

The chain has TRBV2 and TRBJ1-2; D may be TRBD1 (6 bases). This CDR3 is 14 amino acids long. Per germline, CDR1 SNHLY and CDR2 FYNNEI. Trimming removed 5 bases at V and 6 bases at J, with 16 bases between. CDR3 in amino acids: CASSTGFLPDGYTF. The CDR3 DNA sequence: TGTGCCAGCAGTACAGGGTTCCTCCCGGATGGCTACACCTTC.

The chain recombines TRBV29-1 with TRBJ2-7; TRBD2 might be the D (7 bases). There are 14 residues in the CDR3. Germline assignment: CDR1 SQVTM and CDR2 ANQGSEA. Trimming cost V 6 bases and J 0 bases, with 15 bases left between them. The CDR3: CSVARGANSYEQYF. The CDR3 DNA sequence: TGCAGCGTGGCTCGGGGGGCTAACTCCTACGAGCAGTACTTC.

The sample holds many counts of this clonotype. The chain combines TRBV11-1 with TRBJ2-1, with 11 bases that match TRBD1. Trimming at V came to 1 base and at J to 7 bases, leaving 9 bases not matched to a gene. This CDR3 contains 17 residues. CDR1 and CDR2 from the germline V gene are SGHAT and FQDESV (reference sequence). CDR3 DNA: TGTGCCAGCAGCTTAGGGGCCTGGGGGACAGGGGGGAATGAGCAGTTCTTC. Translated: CASSLGAWGTGGNEQFF.

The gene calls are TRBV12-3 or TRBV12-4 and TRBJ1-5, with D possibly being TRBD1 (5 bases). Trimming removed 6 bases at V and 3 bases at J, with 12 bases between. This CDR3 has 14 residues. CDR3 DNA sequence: TGTGCCAGCAGAGCCGGGGGGATCAATCAGCCCCAGCATTTT. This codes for CASRAGGINQPQHF.

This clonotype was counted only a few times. The CDR3 is CASSLQLEETQYF. CDR3 nucleotides: TGCGCCAGCAGCTTGCAACTGGAAGAGACCCAGTACTTC. V is TRBV5-1 and J is TRBJ2-5; D is ambiguous. Germline CDR1 reads SGHRS; CDR2 reads YFSETQ. Trimming stripped 1 base from V and 3 bases from J, with 7 bases between. The CDR3 runs 13 residues.

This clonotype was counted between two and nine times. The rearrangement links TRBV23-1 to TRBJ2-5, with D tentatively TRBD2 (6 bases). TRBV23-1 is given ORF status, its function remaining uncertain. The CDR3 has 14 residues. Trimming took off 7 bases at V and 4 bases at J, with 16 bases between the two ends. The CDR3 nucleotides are TGCGCCAGCACCTTATCCGGGGGAAGAGAGACCCAGTACTTC. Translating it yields CASTLSGGRETQYF.

The CDR3 protein is CASSSAGRYNEQFF. CDR3 bases: TGTGCCAGCAGTTCTGCAGGAAGGTACAATGAGCAGTTCTTC. The J gene is TRBJ2-1, the V gene TRBV27; D gene uncertain. CDR3 length: 14 amino acids. Per germline, CDR1 MNHEY and CDR2 SMNVEV (reference sequence). V was cut by 4 bases and J by 4 bases, with 11 bases left in between.

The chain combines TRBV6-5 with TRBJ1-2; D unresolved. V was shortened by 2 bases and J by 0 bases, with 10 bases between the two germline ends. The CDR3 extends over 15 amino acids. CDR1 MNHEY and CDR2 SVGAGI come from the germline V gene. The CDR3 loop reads CASSYERFPNYGYTF. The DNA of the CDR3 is TGTGCCAGCAGTTACGAGCGCTTCCCTAACTATGGCTACACCTTC.

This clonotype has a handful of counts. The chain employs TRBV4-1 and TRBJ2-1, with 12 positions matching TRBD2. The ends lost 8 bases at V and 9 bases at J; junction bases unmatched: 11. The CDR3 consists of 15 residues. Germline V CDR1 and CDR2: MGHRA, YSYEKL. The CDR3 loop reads CASGTSGTSGSEQFF. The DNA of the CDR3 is TGCGCCAGCGGGACCTCCGGGACTAGCGGGTCTGAGCAGTTCTTC.

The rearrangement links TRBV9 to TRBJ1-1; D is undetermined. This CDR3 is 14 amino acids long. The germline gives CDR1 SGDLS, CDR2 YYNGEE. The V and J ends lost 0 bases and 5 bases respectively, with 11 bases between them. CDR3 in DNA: TGTGCCAGCAGCGTAGGAGATCCGGGGACTGAAGCTTTCTTT. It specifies CASSVGDPGTEAFF.

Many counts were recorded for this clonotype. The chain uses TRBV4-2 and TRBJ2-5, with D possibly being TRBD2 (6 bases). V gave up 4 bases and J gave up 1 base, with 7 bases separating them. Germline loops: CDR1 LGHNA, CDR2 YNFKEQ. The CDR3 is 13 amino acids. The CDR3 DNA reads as TGTGCCAGCAGCCCCGGGAGCCAAGAGACCCAGTACTTC. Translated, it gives CASSPGSQETQYF.

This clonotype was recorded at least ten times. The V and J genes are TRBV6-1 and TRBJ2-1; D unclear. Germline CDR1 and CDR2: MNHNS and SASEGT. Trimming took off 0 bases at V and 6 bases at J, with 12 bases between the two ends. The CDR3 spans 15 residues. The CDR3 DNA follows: TGTGCCAGCAGTGAAGCGCCGAGTTCAGGCAATGAGCAGTTCTTC. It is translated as CASSEAPSSGNEQFF.

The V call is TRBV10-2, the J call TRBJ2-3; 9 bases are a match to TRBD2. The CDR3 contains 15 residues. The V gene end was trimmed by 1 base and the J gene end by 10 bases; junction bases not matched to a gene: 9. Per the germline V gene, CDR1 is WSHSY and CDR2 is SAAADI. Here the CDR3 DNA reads TGCGCCAGCAGTGAGTGGCGGGAGGGCCTTCGGGCGCAGTATTTT. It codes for CASSEWREGLRAQYF.

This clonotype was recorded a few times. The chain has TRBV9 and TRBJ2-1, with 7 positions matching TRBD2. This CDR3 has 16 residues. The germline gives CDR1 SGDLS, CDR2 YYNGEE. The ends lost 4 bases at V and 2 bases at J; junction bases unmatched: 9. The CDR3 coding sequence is TGTGCCAGCAGCCCCCCGGCGGGAGTGGCCTACAATGAGCAGTTCTTC. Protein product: CASSPPAGVAYNEQFF. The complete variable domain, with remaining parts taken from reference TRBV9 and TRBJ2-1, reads DSGVTQTPKHLITATGQRVTLRCSPRSGDLSVYWYQQSLDQGLQFLIQYYNGEERAKGNILERFSAQQFPDLHSELNLSSLELGDSALYFCASSPPAGVAYNEQFFGPGTRLTVL.

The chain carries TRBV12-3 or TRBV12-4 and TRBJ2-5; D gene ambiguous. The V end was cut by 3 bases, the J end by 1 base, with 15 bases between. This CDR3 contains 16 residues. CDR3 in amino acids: CASSFIATPAQETQYF. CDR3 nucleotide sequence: TGTGCCAGCAGTTTTATAGCTACTCCGGCCCAAGAGACCCAGTACTTC.

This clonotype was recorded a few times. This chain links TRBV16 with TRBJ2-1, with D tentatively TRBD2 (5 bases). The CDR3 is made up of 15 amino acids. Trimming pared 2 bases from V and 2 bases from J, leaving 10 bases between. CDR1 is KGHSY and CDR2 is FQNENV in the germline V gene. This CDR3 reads CASSQVEGTYNEQFF. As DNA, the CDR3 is TGTGCCAGCAGCCAAGTTGAGGGAACCTACAATGAGCAGTTCTTC.

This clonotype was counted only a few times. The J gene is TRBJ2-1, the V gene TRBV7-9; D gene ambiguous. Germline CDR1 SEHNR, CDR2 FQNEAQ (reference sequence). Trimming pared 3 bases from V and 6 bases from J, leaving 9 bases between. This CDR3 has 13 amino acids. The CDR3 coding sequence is TGTGCCAGCAGCTTTAACGGCGGCAATGAGCAGTTCTTC. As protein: CASSFNGGNEQFF.

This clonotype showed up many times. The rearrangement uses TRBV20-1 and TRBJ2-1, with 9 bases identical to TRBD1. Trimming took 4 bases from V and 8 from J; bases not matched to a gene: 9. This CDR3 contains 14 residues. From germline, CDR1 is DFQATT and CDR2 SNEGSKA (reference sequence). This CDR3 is CSATPGQGRDEQFF. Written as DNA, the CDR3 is TGCAGTGCTACTCCGGGACAGGGACGGGATGAGCAGTTCTTC.

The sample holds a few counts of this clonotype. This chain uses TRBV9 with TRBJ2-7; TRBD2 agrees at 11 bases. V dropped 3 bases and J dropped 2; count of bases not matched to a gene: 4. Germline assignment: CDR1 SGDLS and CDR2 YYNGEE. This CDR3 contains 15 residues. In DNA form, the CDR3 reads TGTGCCAGCAGCGGTTCTAGCGGGGGGACCTACGAGCAGTACTTC. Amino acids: CASSGSSGGTYEQYF. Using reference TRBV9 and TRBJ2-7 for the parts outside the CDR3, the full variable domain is DSGVTQTPKHLITATGQRVTLRCSPRSGDLSVYWYQQSLDQGLQFLIQYYNGEERAKGNILERFSAQQFPDLHSELNLSSLELGDSALYFCASSGSSGGTYEQYFGPGTRLTVT.